The rows below give T cell receptor beta chains drawn from one sample of a study of blood T cell repertoires in COVID-19. Sequenced by immunoSEQ multiplex PCR; TCRdb stores in-frame clones only, minus some. The sample contains tens of thousands of clones, about three quarters of which appear only once. The sample was peripheral blood. The receptors derive from a human donor in a cohort sampled during active COVID-19. Each CDR3 is given with its conserved first and last residue. D genes are given only for firm matches. For some rows the clone size is stated as once, few or many, or as a class when expanded; others skip it.

V: TRBV6-5
J: TRBJ1-3
D: TRBD1
size: few
DNA: TGTGCCAGCAGCCCAGGGGGAAGGAGAGGAAACACCATATATTTT
CDR3: CASSPGGRRGNTIYF

V: TRBV2
J: TRBJ2-3
D: TRBD2
size: -
DNA: TGTGCCAGCAGCACAGGGACTAGCGGGTGGAGAGAAGATACGCAGTATTTT
CDR3: CASSTGTSGWREDTQYF

V: TRBV7-5
J: TRBJ2-1
D: -
size: -
DNA: TGTGCCAGAAGCTTAGTGGGACTAGCGGCTTTTGGGAATGAGCAGTTCTTC
CDR3: CARSLVGLAAFGNEQFF

V: TRBV3-1/TRBV3-2
J: TRBJ1-4
D: TRBD1
size: -
DNA: TGTGCCAGCACCAATAACAGGGGGCGAGAAAAACTGTTTTTT
CDR3: CASTNNRGREKLFF

V: TRBV28
J: TRBJ2-7
D: -
size: -
DNA: TGTGCCAGCAGTTTTCGCGGAAGGAGCTCCTACGAGCAGTACTTC
CDR3: CASSFRGRSSYEQYF

V: TRBV7-3
J: TRBJ2-3
D: TRBD2
size: -
DNA: TGTGCCAGCAGCTTCGGTAGCGGGGGAACAGATACGCAGTATTTT
CDR3: CASSFGSGGTDTQYF

V: TRBV6-6
J: TRBJ2-1
D: TRBD2
size: -
DNA: TGTGCCAGCAGCTCCCGGGGGGGGCACAATGAGCAGTTCTTC
CDR3: CASSSRGGHNEQFF

V: TRBV28
J: TRBJ1-4
D: -
size: once
DNA: TGTGCCAGCAGTTTACGATTCCAGGGCCTTCCGTCGTTT
CDR3: CASSLRFQGLPSF

V: TRBV18
J: TRBJ2-7
D: TRBD1
size: -
DNA: TGTGCCAGCTCAACGTCGACAGGGTCCTACGAGCAGTACTTC
CDR3: CASSTSTGSYEQYF

V: TRBV2
J: TRBJ1-1
D: -
size: -
DNA: TGTGCCAGCAGTGAGAGGAGAGAGGGAATGAACACTGAAGCTTTCTTT
CDR3: CASSERREGMNTEAFF

V: TRBV6-5
J: TRBJ2-5
D: -
size: once
DNA: TGTGCCAGCAAGTCGGGGGAAGGGAGACCCCAGTACTTC
CDR3: CASKSGEGRPQYF